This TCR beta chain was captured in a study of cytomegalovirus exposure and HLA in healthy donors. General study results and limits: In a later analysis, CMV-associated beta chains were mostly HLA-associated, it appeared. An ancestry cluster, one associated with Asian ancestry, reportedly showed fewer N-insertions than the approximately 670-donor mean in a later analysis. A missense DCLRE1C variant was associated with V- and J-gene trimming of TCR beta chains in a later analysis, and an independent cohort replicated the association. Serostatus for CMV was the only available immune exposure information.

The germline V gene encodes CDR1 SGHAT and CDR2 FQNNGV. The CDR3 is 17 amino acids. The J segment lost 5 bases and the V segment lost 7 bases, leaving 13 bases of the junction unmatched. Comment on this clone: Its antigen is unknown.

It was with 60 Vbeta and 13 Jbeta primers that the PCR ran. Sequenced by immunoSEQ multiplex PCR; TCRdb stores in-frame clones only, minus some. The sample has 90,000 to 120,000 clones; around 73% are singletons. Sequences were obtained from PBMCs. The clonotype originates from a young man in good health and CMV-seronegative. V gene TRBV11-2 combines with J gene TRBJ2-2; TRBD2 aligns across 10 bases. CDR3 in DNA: TGTGCCAGCACCAAAACCTCGCTAGCGGGAGCGACCGGGGAGCTGTTTTTT. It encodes CASTKTSLAGATGELFF.